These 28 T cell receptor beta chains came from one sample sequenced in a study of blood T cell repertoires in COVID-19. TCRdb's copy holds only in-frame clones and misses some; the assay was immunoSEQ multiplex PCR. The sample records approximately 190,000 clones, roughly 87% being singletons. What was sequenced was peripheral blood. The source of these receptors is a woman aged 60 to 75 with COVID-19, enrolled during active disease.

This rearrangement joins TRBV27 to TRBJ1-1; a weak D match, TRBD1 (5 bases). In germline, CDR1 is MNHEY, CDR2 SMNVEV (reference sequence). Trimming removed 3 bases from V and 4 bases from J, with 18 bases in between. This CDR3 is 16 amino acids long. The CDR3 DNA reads TGTGCCAGCAGTTTTTCTATGATTCAGGGATCCACTGAAGCTTTCTTT. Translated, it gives CASSFSMIQGSTEAFF.

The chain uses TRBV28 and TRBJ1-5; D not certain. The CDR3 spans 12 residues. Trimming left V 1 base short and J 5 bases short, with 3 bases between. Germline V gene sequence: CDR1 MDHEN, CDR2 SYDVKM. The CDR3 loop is CASSLSYQPQHF. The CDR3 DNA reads TGTGCCAGCAGTTTATCTTATCAGCCCCAGCATTTT.

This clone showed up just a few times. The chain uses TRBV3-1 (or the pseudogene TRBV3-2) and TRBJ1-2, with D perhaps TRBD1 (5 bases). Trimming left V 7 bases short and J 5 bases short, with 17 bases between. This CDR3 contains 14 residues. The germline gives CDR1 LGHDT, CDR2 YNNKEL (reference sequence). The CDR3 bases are TGTGCCAGCACCTATGGGGGGGGGACTTATGGCTACACCTTC. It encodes CASTYGGGTYGYTF.

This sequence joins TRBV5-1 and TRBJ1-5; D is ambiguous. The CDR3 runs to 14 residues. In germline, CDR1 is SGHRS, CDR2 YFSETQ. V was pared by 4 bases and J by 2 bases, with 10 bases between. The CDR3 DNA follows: TGCGCCAGCAGCCCCGGGTCGGGCAATCAGCCCCAGCATTTT. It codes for CASSPGSGNQPQHF.

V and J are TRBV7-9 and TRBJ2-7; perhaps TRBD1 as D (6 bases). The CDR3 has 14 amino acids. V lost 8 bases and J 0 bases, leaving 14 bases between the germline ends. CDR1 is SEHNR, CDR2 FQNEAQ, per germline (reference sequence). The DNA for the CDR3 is TGTGCCAGCCGACGGGACAAGAGCTCCTACGAGCAGTACTTC. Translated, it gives CASRRDKSSYEQYF.

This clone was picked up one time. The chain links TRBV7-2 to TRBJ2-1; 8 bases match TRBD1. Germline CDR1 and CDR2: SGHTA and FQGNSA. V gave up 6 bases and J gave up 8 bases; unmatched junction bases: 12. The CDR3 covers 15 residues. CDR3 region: CASRDRVVVGYEQFF. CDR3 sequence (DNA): TGTGCCAGCAGGGACAGGGTGGTCGTAGGTTATGAGCAGTTCTTC.

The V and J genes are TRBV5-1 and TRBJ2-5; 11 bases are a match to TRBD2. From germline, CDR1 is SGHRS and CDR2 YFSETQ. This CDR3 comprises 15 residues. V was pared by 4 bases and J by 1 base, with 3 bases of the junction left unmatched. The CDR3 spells CASSRGLAGQETQYF. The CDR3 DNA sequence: TGCGCCAGCAGCCGAGGACTAGCGGGCCAAGAGACCCAGTACTTC.

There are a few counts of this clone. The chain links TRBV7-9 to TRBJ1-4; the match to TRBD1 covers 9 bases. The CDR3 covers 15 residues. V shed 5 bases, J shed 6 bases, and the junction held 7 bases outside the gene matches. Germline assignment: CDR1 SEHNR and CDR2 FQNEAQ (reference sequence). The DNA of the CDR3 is TGTGCCAGCAGCCCTCACAGGGGGCGAGATGAAAAACTGTTTTTT. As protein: CASSPHRGRDEKLFF.

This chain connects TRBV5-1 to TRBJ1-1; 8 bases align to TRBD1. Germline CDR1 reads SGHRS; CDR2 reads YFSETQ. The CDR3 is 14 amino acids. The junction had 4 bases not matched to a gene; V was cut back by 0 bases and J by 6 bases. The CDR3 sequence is CASSLGTGWAEAFF. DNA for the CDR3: TGCGCCAGCAGCTTGGGGACAGGGTGGGCTGAAGCTTTCTTT.

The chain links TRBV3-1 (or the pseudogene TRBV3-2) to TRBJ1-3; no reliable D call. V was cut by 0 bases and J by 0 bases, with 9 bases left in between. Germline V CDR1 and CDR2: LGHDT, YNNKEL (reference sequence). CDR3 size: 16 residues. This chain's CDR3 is CASSQDGGLSGNTIYF. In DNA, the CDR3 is TGTGCCAGCAGCCAAGATGGTGGACTCTCTGGAAACACCATATATTTT.

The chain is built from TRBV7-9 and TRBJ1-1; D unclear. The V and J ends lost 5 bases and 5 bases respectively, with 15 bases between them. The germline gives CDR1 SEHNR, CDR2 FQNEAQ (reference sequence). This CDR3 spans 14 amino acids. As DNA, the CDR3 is TGTGCCAGCAGCGGAGGGATTGGGAGGACTGAAGCTTTCTTT. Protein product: CASSGGIGRTEAFF. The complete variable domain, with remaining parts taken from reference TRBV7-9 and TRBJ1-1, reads DTGVSQNPRHKITKRGQNVTFRCDPISEHNRLYWYRQTLGQGPEFLTYFQNEAQLEKSRLLSDRFSAERPKGSFSTLEIQRTEQGDSAMYLCASSGGIGRTEAFFGQGTRLTVV.

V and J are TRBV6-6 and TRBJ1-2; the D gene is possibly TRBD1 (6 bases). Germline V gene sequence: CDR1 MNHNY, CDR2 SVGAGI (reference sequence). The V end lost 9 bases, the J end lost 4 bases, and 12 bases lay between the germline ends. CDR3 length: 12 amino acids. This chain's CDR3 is CASGDTGYGYTF. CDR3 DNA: TGTGCCAGTGGGGACACAGGCTATGGCTACACCTTC.

Written as DNA, the CDR3 is TGTGCCAGCAGTTTACCGGCAGGGCAAAGGAATCAGCCCCAGCATTTT. This codes for CASSLPAGQRNQPQHF. The gene calls are TRBV28 and TRBJ1-5; D perhaps matches TRBD1 (5 bases). The V gene's germline CDR1 is MDHEN and CDR2 SYDVKM. CDR3 length: 16 residues. V was clipped by 2 bases and J by 4 bases, with 15 bases between them.

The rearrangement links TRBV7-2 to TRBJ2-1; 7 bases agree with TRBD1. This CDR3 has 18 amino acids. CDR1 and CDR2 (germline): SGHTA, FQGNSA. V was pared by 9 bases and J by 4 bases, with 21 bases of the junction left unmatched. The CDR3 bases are TGTGCCAGGCCTTTCAGCTGCGACCGGGACAGCCAATACAATGAGCAGTTCTTC. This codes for CARPFSCDRDSQYNEQFF.

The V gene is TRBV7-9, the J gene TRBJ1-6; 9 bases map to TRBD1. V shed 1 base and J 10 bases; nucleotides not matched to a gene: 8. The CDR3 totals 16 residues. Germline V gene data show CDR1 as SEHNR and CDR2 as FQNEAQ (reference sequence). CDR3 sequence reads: CASSLGLGQGNSPLHF. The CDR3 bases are TGTGCCAGCAGCTTAGGCCTGGGACAGGGTAACTCACCCCTCCACTTT.

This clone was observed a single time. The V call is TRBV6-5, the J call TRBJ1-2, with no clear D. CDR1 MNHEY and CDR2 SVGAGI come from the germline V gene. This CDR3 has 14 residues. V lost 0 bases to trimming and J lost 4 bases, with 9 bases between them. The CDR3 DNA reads TGTGCCAGCAGTTACTCGAGAGGTTTCTATGGCTACACCTTC. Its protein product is CASSYSRGFYGYTF.

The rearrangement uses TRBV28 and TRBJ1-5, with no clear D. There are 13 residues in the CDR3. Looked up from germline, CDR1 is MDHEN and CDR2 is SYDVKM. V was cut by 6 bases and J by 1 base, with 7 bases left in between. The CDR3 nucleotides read TGTGCCAGCAGCCCCCGGAGCAATCAGCCCCAGCATTTT. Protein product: CASSPRSNQPQHF.

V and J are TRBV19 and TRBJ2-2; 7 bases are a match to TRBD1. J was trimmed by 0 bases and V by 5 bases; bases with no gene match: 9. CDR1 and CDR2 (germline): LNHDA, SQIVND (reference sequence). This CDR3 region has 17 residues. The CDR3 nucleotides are TGTGCCAGTAGTCTCAGGAGGCAGGGGGCGAACACCGGGGAGCTGTTTTTT. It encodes CASSLRRQGANTGELFF.

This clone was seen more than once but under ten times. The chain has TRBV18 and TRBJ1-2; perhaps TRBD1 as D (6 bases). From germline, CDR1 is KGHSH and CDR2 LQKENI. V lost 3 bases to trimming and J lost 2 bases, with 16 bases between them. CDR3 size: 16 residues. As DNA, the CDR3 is TGTGCCAGCTCACCTCTAAGGACAGAGCTAAACTATGGCTACACCTTC. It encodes CASSPLRTELNYGYTF.

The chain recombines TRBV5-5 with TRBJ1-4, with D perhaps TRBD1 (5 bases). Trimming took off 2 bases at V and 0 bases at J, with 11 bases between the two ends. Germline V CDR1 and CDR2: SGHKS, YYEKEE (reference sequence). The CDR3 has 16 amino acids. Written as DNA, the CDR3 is TGTGCCAGCAGCTTAAGGAGGGGTGCAACTAATGAAAAACTGTTTTTT. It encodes CASSLRRGATNEKLFF.

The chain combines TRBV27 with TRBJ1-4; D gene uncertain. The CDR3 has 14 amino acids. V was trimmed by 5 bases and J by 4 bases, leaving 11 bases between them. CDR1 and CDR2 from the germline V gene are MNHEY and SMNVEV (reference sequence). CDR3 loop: CASSLHGGNEKLFF. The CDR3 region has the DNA TGTGCCAGCAGTCTCCACGGAGGTAATGAAAAACTGTTTTTT.

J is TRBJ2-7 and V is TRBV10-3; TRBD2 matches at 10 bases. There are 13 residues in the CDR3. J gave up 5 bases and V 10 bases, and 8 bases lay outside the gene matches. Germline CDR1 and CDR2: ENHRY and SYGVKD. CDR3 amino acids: CARAPGTSDEQYF. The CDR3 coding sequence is TGTGCCAGAGCTCCCGGGACTAGCGACGAGCAGTACTTC.

CDR3 coding DNA: TGCGCCAGCAGCTTCGGGGGGGCGACCCAAGAGACCCAGTACTTC. Protein sequence: CASSFGGATQETQYF. The rearrangement uses TRBV5-1 and TRBJ2-5, with 8 bases identical to TRBD2. The CDR3 covers 15 residues. With V trimmed by 2 bases and J by 1 base, 4 bases remained unmatched. CDR1 is SGHRS and CDR2 is YFSETQ in the germline V gene.

The CDR3 sequence is CASSGGTGGVHQPQHF. In DNA, the CDR3 is TGTGCCAGCAGCGGAGGGACAGGGGGCGTGCATCAGCCCCAGCATTTT. This chain joins TRBV5-5 and TRBJ1-5; 12 nucleotides agree with TRBD1. The CDR3 has 16 amino acids. CDR1 and CDR2 from the germline V gene are SGHKS and YYEKEE (reference sequence). The V and J ends lost 4 bases and 5 bases, in that order; junction bases with no gene match: 7. The full variable domain, its missing parts supplied by reference TRBV5-5 and TRBJ1-5, is DAGVTQSPTHLIKTRGQQVTLRCSPISGHKSVSWYQQVLGQGPQFIFQYYEKEERGRGNFPDRFSARQFPNYSSELNVNALLLGDSALYLCASSGGTGGVHQPQHFGDGTRLSIL.

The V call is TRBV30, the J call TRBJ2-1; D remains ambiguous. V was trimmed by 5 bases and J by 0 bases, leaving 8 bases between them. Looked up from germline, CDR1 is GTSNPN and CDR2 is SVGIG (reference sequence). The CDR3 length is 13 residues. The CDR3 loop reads CAWAESSYNEQFF. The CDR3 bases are TGTGCCTGGGCGGAGAGCTCCTACAATGAGCAGTTCTTC.

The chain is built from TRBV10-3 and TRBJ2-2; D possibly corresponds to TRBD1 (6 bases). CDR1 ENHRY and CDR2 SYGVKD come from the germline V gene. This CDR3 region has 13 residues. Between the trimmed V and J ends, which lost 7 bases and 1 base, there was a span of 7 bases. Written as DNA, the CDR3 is TGTGCCATCAAAGGGGGGAACACCGGGGAGCTGTTTTTT. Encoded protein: CAIKGGNTGELFF.

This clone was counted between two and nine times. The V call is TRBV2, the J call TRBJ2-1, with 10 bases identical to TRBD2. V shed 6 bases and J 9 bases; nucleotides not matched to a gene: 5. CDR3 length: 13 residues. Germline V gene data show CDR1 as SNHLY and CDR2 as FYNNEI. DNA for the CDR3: TGTGCCAGCAGACCTAGCGGGAGAGTTGAGCAGTTCTTC. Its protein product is CASRPSGRVEQFF.

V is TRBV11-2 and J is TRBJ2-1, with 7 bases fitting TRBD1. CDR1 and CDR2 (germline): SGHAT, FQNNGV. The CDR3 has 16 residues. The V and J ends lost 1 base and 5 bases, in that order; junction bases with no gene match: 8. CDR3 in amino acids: CASSLGTGAQNNEQFF. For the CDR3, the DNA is TGTGCCAGCAGCTTAGGGACAGGAGCCCAGAACAATGAGCAGTTCTTC.